A selection of T cell receptor beta chains follows, all from one sample in a study of blood T cell repertoires in COVID-19. Produced via immunoSEQ multiplex PCR; TCRdb's table is partial and in-frame only. The sample includes tens of thousands of clones, approximately 82% seen only once; the top ten take around 5%. Sequenced input: peripheral blood. Receptors originate from a man aged 50 or older with active COVID-19. Each CDR3 is given with its conserved first and last residue. A D gene is named only where the DNA matches it firmly. The size of a clone is reported for some rows only, either as once, few or many, or as a class for expanded clones.

size: .; D: TRBD2; J: TRBJ2-7; V: TRBV6-6; DNA: TGTGCCAGCAGTACCCGGGGGACTAGCGGGGGCGAGCAGTACTTC; CDR3: CASSTRGTSGGEQYF
size: .; D: .; J: TRBJ1-6; V: TRBV2; DNA: TGTGCCACCCGGGGGTACGGCAATTCACCCCTCCACTTT; CDR3: CATRGYGNSPLHF
size: .; D: .; J: TRBJ1-4; V: TRBV5-4; DNA: TGTGCCAGCAGCCCCGGTGGAGGCGCAACTAATGAAAAACTGTTTTTT; CDR3: CASSPGGGATNEKLFF
size: .; D: .; J: TRBJ1-4; V: TRBV7-8; DNA: TGTGCCAGCCGAACTCGGGGGGGGGATGAAAAACTGTTTTTT; CDR3: CASRTRGGDEKLFF
size: .; D: TRBD2; J: TRBJ2-1; V: TRBV3-1/TRBV3-2; DNA: TGTGCCAGCAGCCAAGAAGGGGCCATTGGCGGGGGGGCCCCTGAGCAGTTCTTC; CDR3: CASSQEGAIGGGAPEQFF
size: .; D: TRBD2; J: TRBJ2-3; V: TRBV7-9; DNA: TGTGCCAGCAGCCCAGGACTAGCGGGAGAGGGTAGCACAGATACGCAGTATTTT; CDR3: CASSPGLAGEGSTDTQYF
size: .; D: .; J: TRBJ2-7; V: TRBV29-1; DNA: TGCAGCGCCAGACAGAGCTCCTACGAGCAGTACTTC; CDR3: CSARQSSYEQYF
size: .; D: .; J: TRBJ2-5; V: TRBV5-1; DNA: TGCGCCAGCAGCTACCAGCGGTACGAGACCCAGTACTTC; CDR3: CASSYQRYETQYF
size: .; D: TRBD1; J: TRBJ2-6; V: TRBV24-1; DNA: TGTGCCACCAGTGGCGGGACAGGGAGGTATGGGGCCAACGTCCTGACTTTC; CDR3: CATSGGTGRYGANVLTF
size: .; D: .; J: TRBJ1-1; V: TRBV12-3/TRBV12-4; DNA: TGTGCCAGCAGTCTCACGGACAAGATGTCCGCTTTCTTT; CDR3: CASSLTDKMSAFF
size: .; D: TRBD2; J: TRBJ2-1; V: TRBV28; DNA: TGTGCCAGCAGTATACCACTAGCGGGCGCCATGCACAATGAGCAGTTCTTC; CDR3: CASSIPLAGAMHNEQFF
size: few; D: TRBD1; J: TRBJ1-5; V: TRBV10-3; DNA: TGTGCCATCAGTGACCCGGGACAGAACAATCAGCCCCAGCATTTT; CDR3: CAISDPGQNNQPQHF
size: .; D: TRBD1; J: TRBJ1-1; V: TRBV6-2/TRBV6-3; DNA: TGTGCCAGCAGTGGACAGGGGTTGGTGAACACTGAAGCTTTCTTT; CDR3: CASSGQGLVNTEAFF
size: .; D: .; J: TRBJ1-5; V: TRBV19; DNA: TGTGCCAGTAGTATTTCGGGTTCCGGGGATCAGCCCCAGCATTTT; CDR3: CASSISGSGDQPQHF
size: .; D: .; J: TRBJ2-3; V: TRBV28; DNA: TGTGCCAGCAGTTTAGCCCCCTATGGTGGCACAGATACGCAGTATTTT; CDR3: CASSLAPYGGTDTQYF
size: .; D: .; J: TRBJ2-1; V: TRBV28; DNA: TGTGCCAGCAGTTTATTTGGGGGCTCGACGGGTTCCGAGCAGTTCTTC; CDR3: CASSLFGGSTGSEQFF
size: .; D: .; J: TRBJ2-7; V: TRBV5-1; DNA: TGCGCCAGCAGCGCGGAAGGGGTCTCCTACGAGCAGTACTTC; CDR3: CASSAEGVSYEQYF
size: medium-sized; D: TRBD2; J: TRBJ2-2; V: TRBV4-2; DNA: TGTGCCAGCAGCCCGTACCTAGCGGGAGAATTCACCGGGGAGCTGTTTTTT; CDR3: CASSPYLAGEFTGELFF
size: once; D: .; J: TRBJ1-2; V: TRBV7-2; DNA: TGTGCCAGCAGCTTTGCTCGGGGAGACTATGGCTACACCTTC; CDR3: CASSFARGDYGYTF
size: .; D: .; J: TRBJ2-7; V: TRBV6-2/TRBV6-3; DNA: TGTGCCAGCAGTTACGGAGAAGAGTACGAGCAGTACTTC; CDR3: CASSYGEEYEQYF
size: .; D: TRBD2; J: TRBJ2-3; V: TRBV4-2; DNA: TGTGCCAGCAGCCCAAAGGGGACTAGCGGGAGTGCTGATACGCAGTATTTT; CDR3: CASSPKGTSGSADTQYF
size: .; D: TRBD2; J: TRBJ2-3; V: TRBV2; DNA: TGTGCCAGCAGTTTCTCAAGTGGGAGGGAGGAGTATTTT; CDR3: CASSFSSGREEYF
size: once; D: TRBD1; J: TRBJ1-5; V: TRBV19; DNA: TGTGCCAGTAGGGTGCAGGGGGCTCGGCAGCCCCAGCATTTT; CDR3: CASRVQGARQPQHF
size: .; D: TRBD1; J: TRBJ1-5; V: TRBV24-1; DNA: TGTGCCACCAGTGACGGGACAGGTCCGAATTCGCCCCAGCATTTT; CDR3: CATSDGTGPNSPQHF
size: .; D: TRBD1; J: TRBJ1-4; V: TRBV5-1; DNA: TGCGCCAGCAGCTTGACACAGGGGGCAAATGAAAAACTGTTTTTT; CDR3: CASSLTQGANEKLFF
size: .; D: .; J: TRBJ1-1; V: TRBV19; DNA: TGTGCCAGTAGTATGGGAGGACTTAGCACTGAAGCTTTCTTT; CDR3: CASSMGGLSTEAFF
size: .; D: TRBD2; J: TRBJ2-5; V: TRBV11-3; DNA: TGTGCCAGCAGCTTAGGCAATAGCGGGGTGGAGACCCAGTACTTC; CDR3: CASSLGNSGVETQYF
size: .; D: TRBD1; J: TRBJ1-2; V: TRBV5-4; DNA: TGTGCCAGCAGCTTTGGAGACAGGGACTATGGCTACACCTTC; CDR3: CASSFGDRDYGYTF
size: .; D: TRBD1; J: TRBJ2-3; V: TRBV3-1/TRBV3-2; DNA: TGTGCCAGCAGCCAAGGACCTGGGACAGGGCTACGGACAGATACGCAGTATTTT; CDR3: CASSQGPGTGLRTDTQYF
size: .; D: TRBD2; J: TRBJ2-1; V: TRBV7-8; DNA: TGTGCCAGCACGGACATGGGGACTACCTATTCTAGTGAGCAGTTCTTC; CDR3: CASTDMGTTYSSEQFF
size: .; D: .; J: TRBJ1-1; V: TRBV4-1; DNA: TGCGCCAGCAGCCAAGAAACCCGAGTGGAAGCTTTCTTT; CDR3: CASSQETRVEAFF